The 20 T cell receptor beta chains in this list originate from one sample, sequenced in a study of T cells in Graves' hyperthyroidism and ophthalmopathy (dated 2019 in TCRdb). Receptor libraries were prepared by multiplex PCR. Data came from an Illumina HiSeq 2000. TCR beta CDR3 regions were amplified from RNA transcripts. A first-round RT-PCR of the TCR CDR3 used the HTBI primer set with the Qiagen OneStep RT-PCR kit. TCRdb ran its own pipeline on the public reads, namely fastp trimming at Q25 and MiXCR clone calling, and kept in-frame beta chains. For every CDR3 protein sequence, its rows merge into one entry that carries the most common genes and DNA. This sample comprises roughly 510,000 distinct CDR3 sequences, about 45% of them detected only once. The ten top clones hold about 45% of the sample. The sample comprised peripheral blood or thyroid tissue (not recorded which). The receptor set was obtained from an adult woman with Graves' disease, either hyperthyroidism or ophthalmopathy (not recorded which).

This clonotype was picked up many times. The chain joins TRBV4-2 to TRBJ1-1; a weak D match, TRBD1 (5 bases). The ends were cut back, 0 bases at V and 1 base at J, with 9 bases in the middle. The V gene's germline CDR1 is LGHNA and CDR2 YNFKEQ. CDR3 length: 15 residues. The CDR3 DNA follows: TGTGCCAGCAGCCAAGAAGGGGCAGGGAACACTGAAGCTTTCTTT. Encoded protein: CASSQEGAGNTEAFF.

In its sample, this clonotype was seen many times. The chain carries TRBV12-3 or TRBV12-4 and TRBJ1-5; D uncertain. The CDR3 is made up of 12 amino acids. Trimming removed 6 bases from V and 5 bases from J, with 8 bases in between. As DNA, the CDR3 is TGTGCCAGCAGCCGCGACTATCAGCCCCAGCATTTT. Its protein is CASSRDYQPQHF.

This clonotype was seen at least ten times. The chain has TRBV6-5 and TRBJ2-5, with 7 bases fitting TRBD1. Germline loops: CDR1 MNHEY, CDR2 SVGAGI. There are 14 residues in the CDR3. The J segment lost 1 base and the V segment lost 6 bases, leaving 5 bases of the junction unmatched. The CDR3: CASRTWDSQETQYF. The CDR3 DNA reads as TGTGCCAGCAGGACCTGGGACAGCCAAGAGACCCAGTACTTC.

This clonotype was seen at least ten times. J is TRBJ2-2 and V is TRBV13; TRBD2 might be the D (5 bases). Trimming took 6 bases from V and 4 from J, leaving 9 bases between them. The CDR3 runs 13 residues. CDR1 is PRHDT and CDR2 is FYEKMQ in the germline V gene (reference sequence). This CDR3 is CASSSGGTGELFF. The CDR3, as DNA: TGTGCCAGCAGTTCCGGAGGCACCGGGGAGCTGTTTTTT.

This clonotype occurred many times. V usage is TRBV7-9 and J usage is TRBJ2-7; weak D call: TRBD1 (6 bases). The CDR3 length is 12 residues. The V gene lost 10 bases and the J gene lost 2 bases, with 12 bases spanning the gap. Germline CDR1 SEHNR, CDR2 FQNEAQ (reference sequence). The CDR3 DNA sequence: TGTGCCACCGGACAGCGGCCCTACGAGCAGTACTTC. Encoded protein: CATGQRPYEQYF.

The V and J genes are TRBV7-9 and TRBJ2-7, with 8 bases that match TRBD1. V lost 6 bases to trimming and J lost 5 bases; unmatched junction nucleotides: 6. The CDR3 extends over 13 amino acids. Germline values: CDR1 SEHNR, CDR2 FQNEAQ (reference sequence). The CDR3: CASRADRAHEQYF. The CDR3 DNA is TGTGCCAGCAGGGCGGACAGGGCCCACGAGCAGTACTTC.

In its sample, this clonotype was seen once. This may be a read error, as it is one base from a much larger clone. This chain connects TRBV7-9 to TRBJ2-7, with 11 bases identical to TRBD2. Germline CDR1 reads SEHNR; CDR2 reads FQNEAQ (reference sequence). The length of the CDR3 is 16 residues. Here the CDR3 reads CASSQLPGLAAYEQYF. The CDR3 DNA follows: TGCGCCAGCAGCCAACTACCGGGACTAGCGGCATACGAGCAGTACTTC.

Only a few counts were recorded for this clonotype. This chain uses TRBV20-1 with TRBJ1-2; D gene unclear. The V end was cut by 8 bases, the J end by 8 bases, with 15 bases between. The CDR3 runs 11 residues. Germline V CDR1 and CDR2: DFQATT, SNEGSKA (reference sequence). The CDR3 DNA reads as TGCAGTCGAGAATCTAGCGCCGGCTACACCTTC. Translating it yields CSRESSAGYTF.

This clonotype was seen a handful of times. In nucleotides, the CDR3 is TGTGCCAGCAGTTACCGATTCCCGGGACAGGGGGCCCTCTCCTACGAGCAGTACTTC. This translates into CASSYRFPGQGALSYEQYF. This chain connects TRBV7-9 to TRBJ2-7, with TRBD1 matching 12 bases. The V and J ends lost 6 bases and 0 bases, in that order; junction bases with no gene match: 15. CDR3 length: 19 amino acids. Germline lookup yields CDR1 SEHNR and CDR2 FQNEAQ (reference sequence).

The chain links TRBV20-1 to TRBJ2-5; the D gene is possibly TRBD1 (5 bases). The CDR3 spans 12 residues. V was cut by 3 bases and J by 5 bases, with 10 bases left in between. The V gene's germline CDR1 is DFQATT and CDR2 SNEGSKA (reference sequence). Here the CDR3 DNA reads TGCAGTGCTAGTGCAGGGTTGGAGACCCAGTACTTC. Protein sequence: CSASAGLETQYF.

This clonotype was counted a few times. V gene TRBV28 combines with J gene TRBJ1-5; D is ambiguous. The germline gives CDR1 MDHEN, CDR2 SYDVKM. Trimming stripped 7 bases from V and 1 base from J, with 14 bases between. This CDR3 has 15 residues. The CDR3 sequence: CASTSPGESNQPQHF. CDR3 DNA: TGTGCCAGCACCTCCCCCGGGGAAAGCAATCAGCCCCAGCATTTT.

The rearrangement uses TRBV7-2 and TRBJ1-1; D ambiguous. Germline loops: CDR1 SGHTA, CDR2 FQGNSA. This CDR3 is built from 13 residues. Trimming pared 1 base from V and 10 bases from J, leaving 13 bases between. The CDR3 DNA follows: TGTGCCAGCAGCTTAGTCGGCAGCGAGTCAGCTTTCTTT. This encodes CASSLVGSESAFF. The entire variable domain, with the rest obtained from reference TRBV7-2 and TRBJ1-1, is as follows: GAGVSQSPSNKVTEKGKDVELRCDPISGHTALYWYRQSLGQGLEFLIYFQGNSAPDKSGLPSDRFSAERTGGSVSTLTIQRTQQEDSAVYLCASSLVGSESAFFGQGTRLTVV.

The chain uses TRBV6-2 or TRBV6-3 and TRBJ1-2, with 9 bases fitting TRBD1. V was pared by 7 bases and J by 6 bases, with 9 bases of the junction left unmatched. This CDR3 has 14 residues. CDR1 and CDR2 from the germline V gene are MNHEY and SVGEGT. CDR3 sequence: CASKPRTGDDGYTF. The CDR3 DNA reads TGTGCCAGCAAACCACGGACAGGGGACGATGGCTACACCTTC.

This clonotype has ten or more counts. V gene TRBV19 combines with J gene TRBJ1-1; possible D gene TRBD1, 6 bases. From germline, CDR1 is LNHDA and CDR2 SQIVND (reference sequence). Trimming cost V 7 bases and J 0 bases, with 12 bases left between them. The CDR3 is 14 amino acids. The CDR3 nucleotides read TGTGCCAGTATGGACAGAATAATGAACACTGAAGCTTTCTTT. Its protein is CASMDRIMNTEAFF.

This clonotype was counted ten times or more. The chain combines TRBV6-1 with TRBJ2-5, with no clear D. Trimming removed 5 bases at V and 0 bases at J, with 7 bases between. From germline, CDR1 is MNHNS and CDR2 SASEGT. The CDR3 covers 13 residues. The CDR3 sequence: CASSLRYQETQYF. As DNA, the CDR3 is TGTGCCAGCAGTTTGCGTTACCAAGAGACCCAGTACTTC.

In its sample, this clonotype was seen many times. The chain links TRBV7-9 to TRBJ2-7, with unresolved D. CDR1 is SEHNR and CDR2 is FQNEAQ in the germline V gene (reference sequence). Trimming took 6 bases from V and 0 from J, leaving 15 bases between them. The CDR3 length is 15 residues. The CDR3 nucleotides read TGTGCCAGCAGTCCCGGGCCTCCCAACTCCTACGAGCAGTACTTC. Protein product: CASSPGPPNSYEQYF.

This clonotype was detected ten times or more. The J gene is TRBJ1-6, the V gene TRBV28; tentatively, D is TRBD1 (5 bases). CDR1 and CDR2 (germline): MDHEN, SYDVKM. The CDR3 totals 15 residues. The V end lost 3 bases, the J end lost 10 bases, and 16 bases lay between the germline ends. This CDR3 reads CASSLAGAGQSPLHF. In DNA, the CDR3 is TGTGCCAGCAGTTTGGCTGGGGCAGGGCAATCACCCCTCCACTTT.

V and J are TRBV29-1 and TRBJ2-5; a weak D match, TRBD1 (6 bases). The CDR3 loop spans 14 amino acids. V was trimmed by 6 bases and J by 2 bases, leaving 16 bases between them. Per the germline V gene, CDR1 is SQVTM and CDR2 is ANQGSEA. CDR3 loop: CSVPTGPAQETQYF. The CDR3 coding sequence is TGCAGCGTGCCCACAGGGCCCGCTCAAGAGACCCAGTACTTC.

Notes on this clonotype: Given a much more abundant clone one base away, this may be a read error. The V and J genes are TRBV7-9 and TRBJ1-3, with 8 bases matching TRBD1. The germline CDR1 and CDR2 sequences are SEHNR and FQNEAQ (reference sequence). The CDR3 is 15 residues long. CDR3 in amino acids: CAGSVGRGLENTIYF. The CDR3 DNA reads TGTGCCGGCAGCGTAGGCAGGGGGCTGGAAAACACCATATATTTT.

The table lists this clonotype with a few counts. This rearrangement joins TRBV20-1 to TRBJ2-2; no firm D call. The CDR3 covers 14 residues. The germline V gene has CDR1 DFQATT and CDR2 SNEGSKA (reference sequence). V was trimmed by 3 bases and J by 6 bases, leaving 14 bases between them. The CDR3 nucleotides read TGCAGTGCTAGCTGGAGCCCGGTTCCCGGGGAGCTGTTTTTT. This translates into CSASWSPVPGELFF.